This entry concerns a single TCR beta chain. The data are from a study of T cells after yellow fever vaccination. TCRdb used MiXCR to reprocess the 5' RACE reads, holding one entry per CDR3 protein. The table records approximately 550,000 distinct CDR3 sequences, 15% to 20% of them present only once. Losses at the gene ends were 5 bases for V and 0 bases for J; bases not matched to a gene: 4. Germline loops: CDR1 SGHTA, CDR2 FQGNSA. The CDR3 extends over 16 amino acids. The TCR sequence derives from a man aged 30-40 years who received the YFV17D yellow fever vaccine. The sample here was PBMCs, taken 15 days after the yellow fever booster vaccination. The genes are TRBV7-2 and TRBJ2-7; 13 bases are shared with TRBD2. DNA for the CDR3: TGTGCCAGCAGCGGACTAGCGGGGGTAAGCTCCTACGAGCAGTACTTC. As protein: CASSGLAGVSSYEQYF.